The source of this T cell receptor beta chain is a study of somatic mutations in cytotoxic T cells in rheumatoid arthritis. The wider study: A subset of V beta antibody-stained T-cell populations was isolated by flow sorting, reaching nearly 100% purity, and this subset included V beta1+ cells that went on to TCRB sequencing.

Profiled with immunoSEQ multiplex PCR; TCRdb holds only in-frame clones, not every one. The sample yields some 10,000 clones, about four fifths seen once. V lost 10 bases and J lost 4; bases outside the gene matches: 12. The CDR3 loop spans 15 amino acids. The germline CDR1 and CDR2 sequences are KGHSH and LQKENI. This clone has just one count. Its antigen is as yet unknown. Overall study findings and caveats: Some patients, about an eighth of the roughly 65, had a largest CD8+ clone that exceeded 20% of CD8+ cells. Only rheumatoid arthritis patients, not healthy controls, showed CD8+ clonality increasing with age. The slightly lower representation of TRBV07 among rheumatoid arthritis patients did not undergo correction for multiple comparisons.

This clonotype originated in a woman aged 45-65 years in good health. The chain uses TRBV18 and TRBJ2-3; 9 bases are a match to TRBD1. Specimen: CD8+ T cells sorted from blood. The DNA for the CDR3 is TGTGCCACTACTTCACTGGGACAGGGTCCAGATACGCAGTATTTT. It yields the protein CATTSLGQGPDTQYF. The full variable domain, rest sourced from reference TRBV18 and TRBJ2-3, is NAGVMQNPRHLVRRRGQEARLRCSPMKGHSHVYWYRQLPEEGLKFMVYLQKENIIDESGMPKERFSAEFPKEGPSILRIQQVVRGDSAAYFCATTSLGQGPDTQYFGPGTRLTVL.